The clone carrying this TCR beta chain occurred a few times. As yet, its antigen is unknown. The record originates from a study of T cells in Graves' hyperthyroidism and ophthalmopathy. TCR beta CDR3 regions were amplified from RNA. HTBI primers were employed in a first-round RT-PCR of the TCR CDR3. TCRdb reprocessed the multiplex PCR reads via MiXCR and lists one record per CDR3 protein. The table includes 600,000 or so distinct CDR3 sequences, about 15% detected once. Overall study results and limits: Before onset, by a median of approximately 6.8 months, the model predicted ophthalmopathy.

The V gene end was trimmed by 5 bases and the J gene end by 1 base; junction bases not matched to a gene: 6. The CDR3 is 17 residues long. From germline, CDR1 is SEHNR and CDR2 FQNEAQ (reference sequence). The chain couples TRBV7-9 to TRBJ2-6, with 9 bases lining up with TRBD1. This clonotype was sampled from a woman between 50 and 59 years old with Graves' ophthalmopathy. Sequenced input: blood. The chain's CDR3 is CASSRGQGESGANVLTF. CDR3 nucleotide sequence: TGTGCCAGCAGCCGGGGACAGGGAGAATCTGGGGCCAACGTCCTGACTTTC.